A selection of T cell receptor beta chains follows, all from one sample in a study of graft-versus-host responses after intestinal transplantation. The antigens these receptors bind are not known. The protocol was immunoSEQ multiplex PCR, while the TCRdb copy is restricted to in-frame clones and leaves out a portion. The sample shows 90,000 to 130,000 clones, approximately 90% of them seen only once. The source material was unstimulated CD4+ T cells sorted from spleen or lymph node cells, sampled before transplant. These receptors were taken from a human donor who was the organ donor for an intestinal transplant. Both conserved end residues are part of each CDR3. Each record gives: J gene, D gene, V gene, clone size, CDR3 protein, CDR3 DNA. The D gene is left open where the match is weak. The listing skips clone size in some rows; elsewhere it reads once, few, many or a size class.

>TRBJ2-1|TRBD2|TRBV27|-
CASSSGTSVYNEQFF
TGTGCCAGCAGTTCCGGGACTAGCGTCTACAATGAGCAGTTCTTC
>TRBJ2-3|-|TRBV19|-
CASSIGRLSTDTQYF
TGTGCCAGTAGTATTGGGAGACTGAGCACAGATACGCAGTATTTT
>TRBJ2-7|-|TRBV28|-
CASSSPTSTYEQYF
TGTGCCAGCAGTTCGCCGACTAGTACCTACGAGCAGTACTTC
>TRBJ2-7|-|TRBV29-1|-
CSVGLDGGYEQYF
TGCAGCGTTGGTCTGGACGGAGGTTACGAGCAGTACTTC
>TRBJ2-3|TRBD2|TRBV20-1|-
CSASGRDTQYF
TGCAGTGCTAGCGGGAGGGATACGCAGTATTTT
>TRBJ1-2|TRBD1|TRBV7-9|-
CASSSSWTGIYGYTF
TGTGCCAGCAGCTCGTCCTGGACAGGGATCTATGGCTACACCTTC
>TRBJ1-1|-|TRBV2|-
CASSVSEPSATEAFF
TGTGCCAGCAGTGTCTCCGAGCCCTCGGCCACTGAAGCTTTCTTT
>TRBJ2-2|TRBD1|TRBV23-1|once
CASSQFGGQGRGTGELFF
TGCGCCAGCAGTCAATTCGGGGGACAGGGACGGGGGACCGGGGAGCTGTTTTTT
>TRBJ2-1|-|TRBV5-1|-
CASSFLVYNEQFF
TGCGCCAGCAGCTTTCTAGTTTACAATGAGCAGTTCTTC
>TRBJ1-6|-|TRBV28|-
CASSRDNNSPLHF
TGTGCCAGCAGCCGGGACAATAATTCACCCCTCCACTTT
>TRBJ1-2|-|TRBV28|few
CASSLHGDTNYGYTF
TGTGCCAGCAGTTTGCATGGAGACACTAACTATGGCTACACCTTC
>TRBJ2-3|-|TRBV30|-
CAWSGSTDTQYF
TGTGCCTGGAGCGGGAGCACAGATACGCAGTATTTT
>TRBJ2-5|-|TRBV7-2|-
CASSLTGLLQETQYF
TGTGCCAGCAGCTTAACGGGCCTTCTCCAAGAGACCCAGTACTTC
>TRBJ1-3|TRBD1|TRBV5-1|-
CASSLGQGTGNTIYF
TGCGCCAGCAGCTTGGGACAGGGGACTGGAAACACCATATATTTT